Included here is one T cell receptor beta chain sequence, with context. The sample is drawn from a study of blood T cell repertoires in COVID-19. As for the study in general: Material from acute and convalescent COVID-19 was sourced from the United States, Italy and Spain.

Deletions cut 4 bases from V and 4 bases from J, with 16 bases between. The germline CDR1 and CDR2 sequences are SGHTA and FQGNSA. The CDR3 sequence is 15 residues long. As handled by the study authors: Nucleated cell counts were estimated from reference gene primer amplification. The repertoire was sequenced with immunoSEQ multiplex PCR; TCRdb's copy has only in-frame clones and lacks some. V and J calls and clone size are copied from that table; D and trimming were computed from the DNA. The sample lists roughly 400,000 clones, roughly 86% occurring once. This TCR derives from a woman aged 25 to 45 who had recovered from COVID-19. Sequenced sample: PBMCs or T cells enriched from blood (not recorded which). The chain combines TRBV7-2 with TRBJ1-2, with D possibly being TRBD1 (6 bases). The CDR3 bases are TGTGCCAGCAGCTCCCAACTAGGGGGTGGCTATGGCTACACCTTC. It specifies CASSSQLGGGYGYTF.